The subject of this entry is one T cell receptor beta chain. The data derive from a study of blood T cell repertoires in COVID-19. The protocol was immunoSEQ multiplex PCR, while the TCRdb copy is restricted to in-frame clones and leaves out a portion. This table holds roughly 200,000 clones, about 88% found once. The CDR3 is 14 residues long. V trimming: 5 bases; J trimming: 6 bases; junction bases outside the gene matches: 7. Germline CDR1 and CDR2: MNHEY and SVGAGI. The specimen sequenced was PBMCs or T cells enriched from blood (not recorded which). V and J are TRBV6-5 and TRBJ1-2, with 9 bases fitting TRBD1. The source of this sequence is a woman in her thirties who had recovered from COVID-19. This CDR3 reads CASSTGGAFHGYTF. CDR3 in DNA: TGTGCCAGCAGTACAGGGGGCGCTTTTCATGGCTACACCTTC.